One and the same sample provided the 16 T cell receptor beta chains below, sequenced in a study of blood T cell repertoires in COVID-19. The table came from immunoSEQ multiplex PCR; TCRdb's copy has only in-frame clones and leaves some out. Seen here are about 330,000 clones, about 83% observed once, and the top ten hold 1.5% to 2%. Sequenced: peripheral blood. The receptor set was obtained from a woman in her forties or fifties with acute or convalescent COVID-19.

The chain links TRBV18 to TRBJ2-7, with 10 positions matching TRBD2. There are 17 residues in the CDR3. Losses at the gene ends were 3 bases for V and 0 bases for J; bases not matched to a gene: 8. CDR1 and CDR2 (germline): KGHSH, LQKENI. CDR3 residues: CASSPPGLAVNSYEQYF. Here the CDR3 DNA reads TGTGCCAGCTCACCCCCTGGACTAGCGGTGAACTCCTACGAGCAGTACTTC.

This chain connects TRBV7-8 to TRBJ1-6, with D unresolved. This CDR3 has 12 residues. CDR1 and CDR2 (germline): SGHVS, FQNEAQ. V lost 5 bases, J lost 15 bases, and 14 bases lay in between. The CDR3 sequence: CASSPTHPHLHF. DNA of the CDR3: TGTGCCAGCAGCCCTACTCACCCCCACCTCCACTTT.

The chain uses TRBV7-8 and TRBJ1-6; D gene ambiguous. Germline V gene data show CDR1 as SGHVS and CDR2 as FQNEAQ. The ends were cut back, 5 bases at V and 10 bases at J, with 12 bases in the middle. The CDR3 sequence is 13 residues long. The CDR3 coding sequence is TGTGCCAGCAGCGAGGGTTTCGGCTCACCCCTCCACTTT. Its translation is CASSEGFGSPLHF.

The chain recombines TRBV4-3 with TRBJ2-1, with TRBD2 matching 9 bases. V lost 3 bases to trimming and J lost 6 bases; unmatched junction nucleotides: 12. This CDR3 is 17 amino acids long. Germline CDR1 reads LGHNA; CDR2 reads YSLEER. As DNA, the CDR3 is TGCGCCAGCAGCCAGGGGGCGGCGGGAGGGATGGGCAATGAGCAGTTCTTC. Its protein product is CASSQGAAGGMGNEQFF.

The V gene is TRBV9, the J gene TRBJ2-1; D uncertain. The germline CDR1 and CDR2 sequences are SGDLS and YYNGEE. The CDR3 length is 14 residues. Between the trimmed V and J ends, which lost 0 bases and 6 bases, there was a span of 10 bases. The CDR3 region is CASSVVSELNEQFF. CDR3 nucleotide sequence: TGTGCCAGCAGCGTAGTTTCCGAGCTCAATGAGCAGTTCTTC.

CDR3 sequence (DNA): TGTGCCAGCAGCTCCAGGGGGCGCAGAGCTTTCTTT. Its translation is CASSSRGRRAFF. The gene calls are TRBV7-2 and TRBJ1-1, with 8 bases lining up with TRBD1. Germline values: CDR1 SGHTA, CDR2 FQGNSA. There are 12 residues in the CDR3. V lost 4 bases and J lost 10; bases outside the gene matches: 5. The variable domain in full, with the rest retrieved from reference TRBV7-2 and TRBJ1-1, is GAGVSQSPSNKVTEKGKDVELRCDPISGHTALYWYRQSLGQGLEFLIYFQGNSAPDKSGLPSDRFSAERTGGSVSTLTIQRTQQEDSAVYLCASSSRGRRAFFGQGTRLTVV.

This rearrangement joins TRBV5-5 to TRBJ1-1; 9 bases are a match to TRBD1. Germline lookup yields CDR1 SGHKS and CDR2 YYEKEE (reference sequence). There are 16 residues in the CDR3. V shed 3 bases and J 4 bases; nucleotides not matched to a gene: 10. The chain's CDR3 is CASSSAPTGGITEAFF. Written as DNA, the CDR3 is TGTGCCAGCAGCTCTGCCCCGACAGGGGGAATCACTGAAGCTTTCTTT.

CDR3 loop: CASSHRDTRDLQLGKDTGELFF. As DNA, the CDR3 is TGTGCCAGCAGTCATCGGGACACTCGGGACCTACAACTCGGAAAGGACACCGGGGAGCTGTTTTTT. The chain recombines TRBV6-6 with TRBJ2-2; TRBD1 is a possible D gene (6 bases). CDR1 and CDR2 (germline): MNHNY, SVGAGI (reference sequence). The V gene lost 5 bases and the J gene lost 3 bases, with 34 bases spanning the gap. The CDR3 extends over 22 amino acids.

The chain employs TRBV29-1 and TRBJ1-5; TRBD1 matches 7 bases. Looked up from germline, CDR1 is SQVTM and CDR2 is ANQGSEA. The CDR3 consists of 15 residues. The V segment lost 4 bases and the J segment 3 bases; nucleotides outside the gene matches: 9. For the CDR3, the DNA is TGCAGCGTTGCCGAGACAGGGATCGTCAATCAGCCCCAGCATTTT. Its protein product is CSVAETGIVNQPQHF.

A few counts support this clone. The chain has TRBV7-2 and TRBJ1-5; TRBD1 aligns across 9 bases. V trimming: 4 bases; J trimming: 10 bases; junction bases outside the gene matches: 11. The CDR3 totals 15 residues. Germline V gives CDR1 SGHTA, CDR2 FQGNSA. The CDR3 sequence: CASSSGQGREEPQHF. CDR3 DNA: TGTGCCAGCAGCTCTGGACAGGGGAGGGAGGAACCCCAGCATTTT.

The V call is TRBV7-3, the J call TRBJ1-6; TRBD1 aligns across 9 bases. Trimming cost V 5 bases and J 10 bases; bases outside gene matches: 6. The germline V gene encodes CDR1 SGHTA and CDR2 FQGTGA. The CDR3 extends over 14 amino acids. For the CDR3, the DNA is TGTGCCAGCAGCCCGGGACAGGGTTTCTCACCCCTCCACTTT. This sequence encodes CASSPGQGFSPLHF.

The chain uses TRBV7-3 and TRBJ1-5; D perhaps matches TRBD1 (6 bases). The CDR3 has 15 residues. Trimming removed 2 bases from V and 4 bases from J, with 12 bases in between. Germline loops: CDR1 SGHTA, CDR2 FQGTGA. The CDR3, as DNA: TGTGCCAGCAGCTTAGGGGGCAGGGAGAATCAGCCCCAGCATTTT. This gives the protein CASSLGGRENQPQHF. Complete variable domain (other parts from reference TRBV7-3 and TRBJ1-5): GAGVSQTPSNKVTEKGKYVELRCDPISGHTALYWYRQSLGQGPEFLIYFQGTGAADDSGLPNDRFFAVRPEGSVSTLKIQRTERGDSAVYLCASSLGGRENQPQHFGDGTRLSIL.

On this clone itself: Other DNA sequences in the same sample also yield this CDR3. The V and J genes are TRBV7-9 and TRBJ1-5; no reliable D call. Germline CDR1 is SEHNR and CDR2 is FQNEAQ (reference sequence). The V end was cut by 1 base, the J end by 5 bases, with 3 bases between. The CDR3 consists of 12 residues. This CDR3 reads CASSLGDQPQHF. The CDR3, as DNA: TGTGCCAGCAGCTTAGGAGATCAGCCCCAGCATTTT.

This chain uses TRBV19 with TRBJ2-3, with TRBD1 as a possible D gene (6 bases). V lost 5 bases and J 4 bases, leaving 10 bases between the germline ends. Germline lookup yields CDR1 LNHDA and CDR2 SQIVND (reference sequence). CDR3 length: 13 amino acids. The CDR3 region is CASSVTGSDTQYF. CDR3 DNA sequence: TGTGCCAGTAGTGTGACAGGATCAGATACGCAGTATTTT.

The CDR3, as DNA: TGCGCCAGCGAGGGACTACCCGAACGGGATGAGCAGTTCTTC. It yields the protein CASEGLPERDEQFF. The chain links TRBV10-2 to TRBJ2-1, with 7 bases fitting TRBD2. V was pared by 8 bases and J by 8 bases, with 12 bases of the junction left unmatched. CDR3 size: 14 residues. The germline gives CDR1 WSHSY, CDR2 SAAADI.

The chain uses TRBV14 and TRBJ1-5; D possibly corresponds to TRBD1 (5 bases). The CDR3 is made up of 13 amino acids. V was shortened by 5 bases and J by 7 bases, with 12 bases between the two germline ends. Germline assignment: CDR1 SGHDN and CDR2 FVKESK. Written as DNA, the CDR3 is TGTGCCAGCAGCGTCGGGGGAGGACAGCCCCAGCATTTT. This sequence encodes CASSVGGGQPQHF. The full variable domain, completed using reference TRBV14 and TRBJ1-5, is EAGVTQFPSHSVIEKGQTVTLRCDPISGHDNLYWYRRVMGKEIKFLLHFVKESKQDESGMPNNRFLAERTGGTYSTLKVQPAELEDSGVYFCASSVGGGQPQHFGDGTRLSIL.